This is a list of T cell receptor beta chains from one sample in a study of shared T cell receptors in the human thymus. Libraries were prepared by immunoSEQ multiplex PCR; TCRdb keeps only in-frame clonotypes and omits some of them. The sample contains roughly 700,000 clones, roughly 90% of which appear only once. The same data also went into a second study, on human thymus T cells.

Sequencing was carried out using thymocytes. The receptor source for this set is a boy less than two years old with a congenital heart defect. CDR3s include the opening cysteine and the closing phenylalanine or tryptophan. Fields, in order: J gene, D gene, clone size, V gene, CDR3 DNA, CDR3 protein. D genes are given only for firm matches. Rows give clone size only sometimes, using once, few, many, or a class for an expanded clone.

TRBJ2-1 | TRBD2 | . | TRBV19 | TGTGCCAGTAGTATCCCAGCGGGAGGCCCTTCAGGGCGCAATGAGCAGTTCTTC | CASSIPAGGPSGRNEQFF
TRBJ2-1 | TRBD2 | . | TRBV28 | TGTGCCAGCAGTTTACCCCGGACTAGCGGGAGTCACAATGAGCAGTTCTTC | CASSLPRTSGSHNEQFF
TRBJ1-3 | . | . | TRBV11-2 | TGTGCCAGCAGCTTTAGGTCCGAGTCAGGTGGAAACACCATATATTTT | CASSFRSESGGNTIYF
TRBJ1-5 | TRBD1 | . | TRBV28 | TGTGCCAGCAGATTGGACACCAGGGGGAATCAGCCCCAGCATTTT | CASRLDTRGNQPQHF
TRBJ2-2 | TRBD2 | . | TRBV7-2 | TGTGCCAGCAGCTTAGTAATGGTACTAGCGGGAGGGACCGGGGAGCTGTTTTTT | CASSLVMVLAGGTGELFF
TRBJ2-7 | TRBD1 | . | TRBV4-3 | TGCGCCAGCAGCCAAGGCCCCCGGGACAGGGTCTACGAGCAGTACTTC | CASSQGPRDRVYEQYF
TRBJ2-1 | TRBD1 | . | TRBV27 | TGTGCCAGCAGACACACCCATCCCGGACAGGGGGCGTACAATGAGCAGTTCTTC | CASRHTHPGQGAYNEQFF
TRBJ2-4 | TRBD1 | once | TRBV6-5 | TGTGCCAGCAGTTACAAGACAGGGACGGGCAAAAACATTCAGTACTTC | CASSYKTGTGKNIQYF
TRBJ2-3 | TRBD2 | . | TRBV7-8 | TGTGCCAGCGGCGCACGGGCGGGGGGCCTCACAGATACGCAGTATTTT | CASGARAGGLTDTQYF
TRBJ2-2 | TRBD2 | . | TRBV25-1 | TGTGCCAGCAGTGACCGGCTAGCGGGGACCGGGGAGCTGTTTTTT | CASSDRLAGTGELFF
TRBJ2-3 | TRBD2 | . | TRBV30 | TGTGCCTGGAGTCTACGGACTAGCGGGAGGACCGATACGCAGTATTTT | CAWSLRTSGRTDTQYF
TRBJ2-1 | . | . | TRBV7-2 | TGTGCCAGCAGCTTGAGCGGACTCCAATCCTACAATGAGCAGTTCTTC | CASSLSGLQSYNEQFF
TRBJ2-1 | TRBD2 | . | TRBV11-2 | TGTGCCAGCAGTAGCGGGGTCAATGAGCAGTTCTTC | CASSSGVNEQFF
TRBJ2-2 | . | . | TRBV6-6 | TGTGCCAGCAGTTACACGGGACACCCAGCCGGGGAGCTGTTTTTT | CASSYTGHPAGELFF
TRBJ1-1 | . | few | TRBV4-3 | TGCGCCAGCAGCCAAGTGTTCAGGGGAGAAGCTGAAGCTTTCTTT | CASSQVFRGEAEAFF
TRBJ2-1 | . | . | TRBV6-5 | TGTGCCAGCAGCCCCCCAGACAGGTGCACGCAGTTCTTC | CASSPPDRCTQFF
TRBJ1-1 | . | . | TRBV15 | TGTGCCACCAGCAGAGAAAGGGAGGACACTGAAGCTTTCTTT | CATSREREDTEAFF
TRBJ2-2 | TRBD2 | . | TRBV5-1 | TGCGCCAGCAGCTCCAATAAACCGACTAGCGGGAGCCCCAGAGGGTCGGGGGAGCTGTTTTTT | CASSSNKPTSGSPRGSGELFF
TRBJ2-1 | . | . | TRBV6-6 | TGTGCCAGCAGTTACACTGACAGGCCTTACAATGAGCAGTTCTTC | CASSYTDRPYNEQFF
TRBJ2-1 | TRBD2 | . | TRBV7-9 | TGTGCCAGCAGCCCGGGACTAGCGGCCCGGATCTCCTACAATGAGCAGTTCTTC | CASSPGLAARISYNEQFF
TRBJ2-3 | . | . | TRBV11-3 | TGTGCCAGCAGCTGGGGGGGCAGACCCACAGATACGCAGTATTTT | CASSWGGRPTDTQYF
TRBJ2-7 | . | . | TRBV4-2 | TGTGCCAGCAGCCAAGGGCCGGAGGGGGAGCAGTACTTC | CASSQGPEGEQYF
TRBJ1-1 | TRBD1 | few | TRBV5-4 | TGTGCCAGCAGCCGACAGGGTTTAAGGGATACTGAAGCTTTCTTT | CASSRQGLRDTEAFF
TRBJ2-1 | TRBD2 | once | TRBV27 | TGTGCCAGCAGCCCATCCCATAGCGGGAGTTCCTACAATGAGCAGTTCTTC | CASSPSHSGSSYNEQFF